The clone carrying this T cell receptor (beta chain) was recorded a few times. Its specificity is not known. The data were taken from a study of T cell repertoires in aging, cancer and after chemotherapy. Regarding the study as a whole: Age-matched healthy donors had significantly more diverse, less clonal blood TCR repertoires than untreated cancer patients.

A mixed TRB-A/B primer pool amplified rearranged TRB by multiplex touch-down PCR. TCRdb used MiXCR to reprocess the multiplex PCR reads, holding one entry per CDR3 protein. The data contain about 2,900 distinct CDR3 sequences, roughly 31% of them singletons. The template was genomic DNA from peripheral blood, not RNA. The clonotype was recovered from a human donor with a solid tumor. Sequences were obtained from blood.

CDR3: CASSEQGDSTYEQYF. Written as DNA, the CDR3 is TGCGCCAGCAGTGAGCAAGGAGACAGTACCTACGAGCAGTACTTC. The rearrangement links TRBV10-2 to TRBJ2-7, with D tentatively TRBD1 (5 bases). The CDR3 loop spans 15 amino acids. The germline V gene has CDR1 WSHSY and CDR2 SAAADI. V was trimmed by 2 bases and J by 2 bases, leaving 13 bases between them.